One and the same sample provided the 18 T cell receptor beta chains below, sequenced in a study of patients and donors after allogeneic stem cell transplantation. Each CDR3 protein is one row after TCRdb ran MiXCR on the RT-PCR reads. The sample has 90,000 to 120,000 distinct CDR3 sequences; around 35% are singletons. Source material: blood, either unsorted or a sorted T cell fraction (not recorded which). These receptors all stem from a human donor who was either an allogeneic HSCT recipient or a stem cell or donor lymphocyte infusion donor (not recorded which). It is not recorded whose cells these are; they may come from a transplant donor.

This clonotype came up a few times. J is TRBJ1-3 and V is TRBV12-3 or TRBV12-4; possible D gene TRBD1, 6 bases. With 6 bases removed from V and 0 bases from J, the gap between germline ends came to 12 bases. The CDR3 has 15 residues. The DNA of the CDR3 is TGTGCCAGCAGGGGGGGAGGGGGCTCTGGAAACACCATATATTTT. Its translation is CASRGGGGSGNTIYF.

The chain links TRBV21-1 to TRBJ1-2. TRBV21-1 is described as a pseudogene. The CDR3 covers 15 residues. The CDR3 loop reads CASSKEAGRPYGYTF. In nucleotides, the CDR3 is TGTGCCAGCAGCAAAGAGGCGGGACGGCCTTATGGCTACACCTTC.

As to this clonotype: Mismatch with germline at one junction end may stem from a read error. The V gene is TRBV6-2 or TRBV6-3, the J gene TRBJ2-3; D unresolved. The germline V gene encodes CDR1 MNHEY and CDR2 SVGEGT. This CDR3 region has 8 residues. The CDR3 nucleotides are TGTGCCAGCAGTTACATTCCATTT. Translation gives CASSYIPF.

This clonotype was counted between two and nine times. The V and J genes are TRBV4-3 and TRBJ1-2; D remains ambiguous. Germline assignment: CDR1 LGHNA and CDR2 YSLEER. The CDR3 covers 15 residues. Trimming removed 0 bases from V and 3 bases from J, with 11 bases in between. The CDR3 sequence: CASSQDESVYYGYTF. CDR3 DNA: TGCGCCAGCAGCCAAGATGAGTCCGTCTACTATGGCTACACCTTC.

This sequence joins TRBV7-2 and TRBJ1-2; D is possibly TRBD1 (6 bases). The CDR3 contains 16 residues. The germline V and J ends were trimmed by 3 bases and 3 bases, with 17 bases remaining between them. Germline V CDR1 and CDR2: SGHTA, FQGNSA. CDR3 DNA sequence: TGTGCCAGCAGCTTTGCGAGGGGGTACAGCGACTATGGCTACACCTTC. This codes for CASSFARGYSDYGYTF.

The chain couples TRBV29-1 to TRBJ1-1, with D maybe TRBD1 (6 bases). The CDR3 consists of 15 residues. In germline, CDR1 is SQVTM, CDR2 ANQGSEA. The V end lost 3 bases, the J end lost 3 bases, and 17 bases lay between the germline ends. In DNA, the CDR3 is TGCAGCGTTGAGTTCCGTCCGAGGGGGGACACTGAAGCTTTCTTT. Its protein is CSVEFRPRGDTEAFF.

This clonotype has a handful of counts. The chain combines TRBV20-1 with TRBJ2-3; TRBD2 is a possible D gene (6 bases). Trimming left V 7 bases short and J 4 bases short, with 15 bases between. The CDR3 covers 13 residues. The germline V gene has CDR1 DFQATT and CDR2 SNEGSKA (reference sequence). The CDR3: CSDKTPGADTQYF. The CDR3, as DNA: TGCAGTGACAAGACCCCGGGGGCAGATACGCAGTATTTT.

The genes are TRBV20-1 and TRBJ2-7; either TRBD1 or TRBD2 may supply D (6 bases each). Germline CDR1 reads DFQATT; CDR2 reads SNEGSKA (reference sequence). The CDR3 has 14 residues. V was clipped by 5 bases and J by 3 bases, with 17 bases between them. The CDR3 protein is CSAGPRRGRYEQYF. CDR3 sequence (DNA): TGCAGTGCTGGCCCTCGTCGGGGGCGCTACGAGCAGTACTTC.

This clonotype was seen only a few times. The chain links TRBV12-3 or TRBV12-4 to TRBJ1-1; D might be TRBD1 (6 bases). The CDR3 extends over 15 amino acids. V lost 6 bases, J lost 4 bases, and 18 bases lay in between. In DNA, the CDR3 is TGTGCCAGCAGCCAGGGACACGGCTGGCCCACTGAAGCTTTCTTT. It yields the protein CASSQGHGWPTEAFF.

V usage is TRBV12-3 or TRBV12-4 and J usage is TRBJ2-5, with a possible D match to TRBD1 (6 bases). The CDR3 totals 15 residues. Trimming removed 7 bases at V and 1 base at J, with 16 bases between. CDR3 bases: TGTGCCAGCACTACCCAGGGGACCATCCAAGAGACCCAGTACTTC. This sequence encodes CASTTQGTIQETQYF.

The rearrangement joins TRBV20-1 to TRBJ1-4, with D unresolved. Trimming stripped 3 bases from V and 8 bases from J, with 4 bases between. The CDR3 is 10 residues long. Germline values: CDR1 DFQATT, CDR2 SNEGSKA (reference sequence). DNA of the CDR3: TGCAGTGCTAGGGGGGAAAAACTGTTTTTT. Its protein product is CSARGEKLFF.

The chain combines TRBV4-2 with TRBJ1-4; weak D call: TRBD1 (5 bases). Germline V gene lookup returns CDR1 LGHNA and CDR2 YNFKEQ. V was cut by 1 base and J by 5 bases, with 17 bases left in between. The CDR3 loop spans 17 amino acids. The CDR3 DNA follows: TGTGCCAGCAGCCAAGTCAGAGGCCCGGGGGGAAATGAAAAACTGTTTTTT. Residues: CASSQVRGPGGNEKLFF.

The V gene is TRBV28, the J gene TRBJ1-5; D ambiguous. There are 15 residues in the CDR3. Germline CDR1 MDHEN, CDR2 SYDVKM. V dropped 3 bases and J dropped 4 bases, with 13 bases sitting between them. The CDR3 sequence: CASSFKLGFNQPQHF. CDR3 bases: TGTGCCAGCAGTTTTAAATTGGGGTTTAATCAGCCCCAGCATTTT.

The chain carries TRBV5-1 and TRBJ2-7; tentatively, D is TRBD2 (5 bases). Germline V gene sequence: CDR1 SGHRS, CDR2 YFSETQ. The CDR3 sequence is 17 residues long. V lost 3 bases to trimming and J lost 1 base, with 20 bases between them. The CDR3 DNA follows: TGCGCCAGCAGCTCGAGGGCCCGTCTGGGGAAGTCCTACGAGCAGTACTTC. Translating gives CASSSRARLGKSYEQYF.

The V and J genes are TRBV15 and TRBJ2-2, with a possible D match to TRBD1 (7 bases). The CDR3 is 16 amino acids. The ends were cut back, 3 bases at V and 0 bases at J, with 11 bases in the middle. Per the germline V gene, CDR1 is LNHNV and CDR2 is YYDKDF (reference sequence). CDR3 residues: CATSSRGETNTGELFF. CDR3 coding DNA: TGTGCCACCAGCAGCAGGGGGGAGACGAACACCGGGGAGCTGTTTTTT.

The chain is built from TRBV20-1 and TRBJ2-1; TRBD2 matches 7 bases. With V trimmed by 0 bases and J by 11 bases, 13 bases remained unmatched. Germline CDR1 and CDR2: DFQATT and SNEGSKA (reference sequence). This CDR3 is built from 15 residues. As DNA, the CDR3 is TGCAGTGCTAGAGATCCTAGGACTAGTATGGGTAAGCAGTTCTTC. Amino acid sequence: CSARDPRTSMGKQFF.

The rearrangement joins TRBV6-6 to TRBJ1-5; D gene uncertain. Trimming took off 2 bases at V and 0 bases at J, with 11 bases between the two ends. There are 16 residues in the CDR3. CDR1 and CDR2 from the germline V gene are MNHNY and SVGAGI (reference sequence). The CDR3 protein is CASSYLARNSNQPQHF. CDR3 DNA: TGTGCCAGCAGTTACCTAGCCAGGAATAGCAATCAGCCCCAGCATTTT.

The chain has TRBV7-9 and TRBJ1-4; D is ambiguous. This CDR3 has 13 amino acids. Germline CDR1 SEHNR, CDR2 FQNEAQ (reference sequence). Trimming removed 4 bases from V and 5 bases from J, with 8 bases in between. The CDR3 DNA sequence: TGTGCCAGCAGCTCGACGGGGAATGAAAAACTGTTTTTT. The encoded protein is CASSSTGNEKLFF.